This passage covers 27 T cell receptor beta chains from one sample sequenced in a study of control samples from healthy donors and cancer patients. Sequencing used immunoSEQ multiplex PCR; TCRdb keeps in-frame clones, though not all of them. The sample carries some 210,000 clones, 90% to 95% recorded once. The sample comprised blood. The receptors come from a man in his thirties or forties in good health.

This chain links TRBV19 with TRBJ1-5; D not certain. The CDR3 consists of 15 residues. Per the germline V gene, CDR1 is LNHDA and CDR2 is SQIVND (reference sequence). The V end was cut by 2 bases, the J end by 5 bases, with 13 bases between. The CDR3 is CASSIIKADYQPQHF. In DNA form, the CDR3 reads TGTGCCAGTAGTATAATTAAGGCAGACTATCAGCCCCAGCATTTT.

The gene calls are TRBV19 and TRBJ2-7; 9 bases are shared with TRBD1. The CDR3 loop spans 15 amino acids. The V and J ends lost 6 bases and 4 bases, in that order; junction bases with no gene match: 10. Germline values: CDR1 LNHDA, CDR2 SQIVND (reference sequence). CDR3 DNA sequence: TGTGCCAGTAGCACGGCGGGACAGGGTCTGTACGAGCAGTACTTC. Translation: CASSTAGQGLYEQYF.

This chain uses TRBV7-9 with TRBJ1-3, with 8 bases lining up with TRBD1. The J segment lost 4 bases and the V segment lost 8 bases, leaving 10 bases of the junction unmatched. Germline CDR1 is SEHNR and CDR2 is FQNEAQ (reference sequence). The CDR3 length is 15 residues. The CDR3 sequence: CASRLQGQAGNTIYF. The DNA of the CDR3 is TGTGCCAGCCGGCTCCAGGGACAGGCCGGAAACACCATATATTTT.

The chain combines TRBV11-2 with TRBJ1-2; perhaps TRBD1 as D (5 bases). Germline loops: CDR1 SGHAT, CDR2 FQNNGV. CDR3 size: 12 residues. V gave up 8 bases and J gave up 7 bases, with 14 bases separating them. The CDR3: CASASGQAGYTF. The CDR3 nucleotides read TGTGCCAGCGCCTCGGGGCAAGCTGGCTACACCTTC. Filled out from reference TRBV11-2 and TRBJ1-2, the complete variable domain reads EAGVAQSPRYKIIEKRQSVAFWCNPISGHATLYWYQQILGQGPKLLIQFQNNGVVDDSQLPKDRFSAERLKGVDSTLKIQPAKLEDSAVYLCASASGQAGYTFGSGTRLTVV.

The chain couples TRBV7-9 to TRBJ1-3; a weak D match, TRBD1 (5 bases). Germline V gives CDR1 SEHNR, CDR2 FQNEAQ (reference sequence). The CDR3 sequence is 16 residues long. With 4 bases removed from V and 0 bases from J, the gap between germline ends came to 13 bases. The CDR3 loop reads CASSSRDSGSGNTIYF. CDR3 nucleotides: TGTGCCAGCAGCTCCAGGGATTCAGGCTCTGGAAACACCATATATTTT.

V usage is TRBV30 and J usage is TRBJ2-3; D is perhaps TRBD2 (5 bases). The CDR3 sequence is 14 residues long. CDR1 is GTSNPN and CDR2 is SVGIG in the germline V gene (reference sequence). The ends were cut back, 7 bases at V and 0 bases at J, with 14 bases in the middle. CDR3 DNA sequence: TGTGCCTACAATGCGGGTAGAAGCACAGATACGCAGTATTTT. Its translation: CAYNAGRSTDTQYF.

The chain couples TRBV12-5 to TRBJ2-1; no reliable D call. The CDR3 sequence is 18 residues long. Germline values: CDR1 LGHNT, CDR2 FRNRAP. The V and J ends lost 1 base and 0 bases respectively, with 16 bases between them. The CDR3 spells CASGLGGTQVYSYNEQFF. As DNA, the CDR3 is TGTGCTAGTGGTTTGGGGGGTACCCAGGTTTACTCCTACAATGAGCAGTTCTTC.

V gene TRBV19 combines with J gene TRBJ2-1; 10 nucleotides align to TRBD2. V was pared by 5 bases and J by 4 bases, with 8 bases of the junction left unmatched. The CDR3 length is 16 residues. CDR1 is LNHDA, CDR2 SQIVND, per germline (reference sequence). The CDR3 DNA follows: TGTGCCAGTAGTCTCCTTCGACTAGCGGGTTACAATGAGCAGTTCTTC. Amino acids: CASSLLRLAGYNEQFF.

The chain carries TRBV30 and TRBJ2-3, with D tentatively TRBD2 (7 bases). The length of the CDR3 is 15 residues. V lost 5 bases to trimming and J lost 5 bases, with 20 bases between them. Germline V gene lookup returns CDR1 GTSNPN and CDR2 SVGIG (reference sequence). The CDR3 DNA reads TGTGCCTGGGACCGGGGGGCTAGAACCTTAGATACGCAGTATTTT. It yields the protein CAWDRGARTLDTQYF.

The chain recombines TRBV29-1 with TRBJ1-2; maybe TRBD1 (6 bases). Between the trimmed V and J ends, which lost 7 bases and 3 bases, there was a span of 12 bases. CDR3 length equals 12 residues. Germline V gene data show CDR1 as SQVTM and CDR2 as ANQGSEA. CDR3 loop: CSAYQGYYGYTF. Written as DNA, the CDR3 is TGCAGCGCCTACCAGGGGTACTATGGCTACACCTTC.

The chain combines TRBV10-3 with TRBJ2-4; D is unresolved. The CDR3 extends over 13 amino acids. V lost 6 bases and J 0 bases, leaving 6 bases between the germline ends. In germline, CDR1 is ENHRY, CDR2 SYGVKD. CDR3 nucleotides: TGTGCCATCAGCAGTTTAGCCAAAAACATTCAGTACTTC. As protein: CAISSLAKNIQYF.

The rearrangement links TRBV9 to TRBJ2-3; 8 positions agree with TRBD1. The CDR3 consists of 16 residues. Per germline, CDR1 SGDLS and CDR2 YYNGEE. Trimming removed 0 bases from V and 1 base from J; junction bases left unmatched: 4. The CDR3 DNA follows: TGTGCCAGCAGCGTAGCTACGGGACAGGGCACAGATACGCAGTATTTT. It is translated as CASSVATGQGTDTQYF.

The chain carries TRBV13 and TRBJ2-3; TRBD2 matches 11 bases. Trimming took 4 bases from V and 2 from J; bases not matched to a gene: 5. The length of the CDR3 is 16 residues. Germline V gives CDR1 PRHDT, CDR2 FYEKMQ (reference sequence). The CDR3 loop reads CASSSGLAGATDTQYF. The CDR3 DNA is TGTGCCAGCAGCTCCGGACTAGCGGGTGCCACAGATACGCAGTATTTT.

This chain connects TRBV6-5 to TRBJ2-7; D may be TRBD1 or TRBD2 (5 bases each). The V gene's germline CDR1 is MNHEY and CDR2 SVGAGI. The CDR3 length is 15 residues. Between the trimmed V and J ends, which lost 8 bases and 2 bases, there was a span of 19 bases. The CDR3 protein is CASGPRDRGAYEQYF. The CDR3 DNA reads TGTGCCAGCGGCCCCCGGGATAGGGGTGCCTACGAGCAGTACTTC.

The chain couples TRBV7-9 to TRBJ1-5; tentative D call: TRBD1 (5 bases). V lost 0 bases, J lost 7 bases, and 13 bases lay in between. Germline CDR1 is SEHNR and CDR2 is FQNEAQ (reference sequence). This CDR3 contains 15 residues. The CDR3 nucleotides read TGTGCCAGCAGCTTAGCGATGGCAGGGTGGCAGCCCCAGCATTTT. It codes for CASSLAMAGWQPQHF.

This chain links TRBV28 with TRBJ1-5; 7 bases align to TRBD1. V was clipped by 3 bases and J by 6 bases; unmatched bases: 5. The CDR3 has 14 residues. In germline, CDR1 is MDHEN, CDR2 SYDVKM. The DNA of the CDR3 is TGTGCCAGCAGTTTCGGGGACAGTTCTCAGCCCCAGCATTTT. Its translation is CASSFGDSSQPQHF.

This rearrangement joins TRBV2 to TRBJ2-7; D may be TRBD1 or TRBD2 (5 bases each). V lost 2 bases and J lost 7, with 12 bases in between. The germline gives CDR1 SNHLY, CDR2 FYNNEI. The CDR3 has 13 residues. As DNA, the CDR3 is TGTGCCAGCAGTGAATTGGGGGTCGGGGAGCAGTACTTC. Translated, it gives CASSELGVGEQYF.

This clone came up a few times. This chain uses TRBV18 with TRBJ2-2; no firm D call. Trimming removed 0 bases at V and 7 bases at J, with 6 bases between. CDR1 is KGHSH and CDR2 is LQKENI in the germline V gene. The CDR3 length is 13 residues. The CDR3 region is CASSPPNVGELFF. CDR3 sequence (DNA): TGTGCCAGCTCACCACCTAATGTCGGGGAGCTGTTTTTT.

This chain links TRBV7-9 with TRBJ2-2; TRBD1 agrees at 7 bases. CDR3 length: 15 amino acids. J lost 5 bases, V lost 5 bases, and 8 bases had no gene match. CDR1 is SEHNR and CDR2 is FQNEAQ in the germline V gene (reference sequence). CDR3 sequence: CASSQYGTATGELFF. In DNA, the CDR3 is TGTGCCAGCAGCCAGTACGGGACAGCTACCGGGGAGCTGTTTTTT.

Written as DNA, the CDR3 is TGTGCCAGCAGTTACTCGGGGGGGGCCGAGGGCTACACCTTC. It encodes CASSYSGGAEGYTF. J is TRBJ1-2 and V is TRBV6-5; maybe TRBD1 (6 bases). This CDR3 is built from 14 residues. Trimming shortened V by 0 bases and J by 8 bases, and 13 bases separated the two germline ends. Germline loops: CDR1 MNHEY, CDR2 SVGAGI.

The gene calls are TRBV11-3 and TRBJ2-3, with unresolved D. The germline gives CDR1 SGHNT, CDR2 YENEEA. The V end lost 5 bases, the J end lost 6 bases, and 6 bases lay between the germline ends. The CDR3 consists of 11 residues. CDR3: CASSLGDTQYF. In DNA, the CDR3 is TGTGCCAGCAGCCTGGGGGATACGCAGTATTTT.

The rearrangement links TRBV5-8 to TRBJ1-2, with 9 nucleotides matching TRBD1. Trimming took 4 bases from V and 2 from J; bases not matched to a gene: 9. From germline, CDR1 is SGHTS and CDR2 YDEGEE. The CDR3 has 16 residues. The CDR3: CASSPGTGTKNYGYTF. The DNA of the CDR3 is TGTGCCAGCAGCCCCGGGACAGGGACCAAGAACTATGGCTACACCTTC.

The gene calls are TRBV4-1 and TRBJ2-7; 7 bases match TRBD1. The germline V gene has CDR1 MGHRA and CDR2 YSYEKL. Unmatched junction bases numbered 6, after V lost 1 base and J lost 3 bases. The CDR3 contains 15 residues. For the CDR3, the DNA is TGCGCCAGCAGCCAAGCCGGGACAGCCCTCTACGAGCAGTACTTC. It encodes CASSQAGTALYEQYF.

The chain recombines TRBV1 with TRBJ1-2; the table names TRBD1, a call not compared with the DNA. TRBV1 is a pseudogene segment. This CDR3 has 15 amino acids. DNA for the CDR3: TGCACCAGCAGCCAAAGGGACAGGGACGACTATGGCTACACCTTC. This sequence encodes CTSSQRDRDDYGYTF.

The rearrangement joins TRBV5-1 to TRBJ1-1, with a tentative D call TRBD1 (6 bases). The CDR3 runs 14 residues. Trimming stripped 2 bases from V and 2 bases from J, with 10 bases between. Germline CDR1 is SGHRS and CDR2 is YFSETQ. The CDR3 DNA reads as TGCGCCAGCAGCTTACAGGGTAGCAACACTGAAGCTTTCTTT. Protein sequence: CASSLQGSNTEAFF.

The rearrangement uses TRBV6-5 and TRBJ2-7; 8 bases match TRBD1. V lost 6 bases to trimming and J lost 2 bases; unmatched junction nucleotides: 0. The CDR3 is 12 amino acids. Germline V gives CDR1 MNHEY, CDR2 SVGAGI. CDR3 in amino acids: CASRQGAYEQYF. CDR3 nucleotides: TGTGCCAGCAGACAGGGGGCCTACGAGCAGTACTTC.

The V gene is TRBV6-5, the J gene TRBJ1-2; D might be TRBD1 (6 bases). V was clipped by 2 bases and J by 3 bases, with 10 bases between them. The CDR3 totals 14 residues. CDR1 is MNHEY, CDR2 SVGAGI, per germline. The CDR3 region is CASSYINRDYGYTF. The CDR3, as DNA: TGTGCCAGCAGTTACATCAACAGGGACTATGGCTACACCTTC.